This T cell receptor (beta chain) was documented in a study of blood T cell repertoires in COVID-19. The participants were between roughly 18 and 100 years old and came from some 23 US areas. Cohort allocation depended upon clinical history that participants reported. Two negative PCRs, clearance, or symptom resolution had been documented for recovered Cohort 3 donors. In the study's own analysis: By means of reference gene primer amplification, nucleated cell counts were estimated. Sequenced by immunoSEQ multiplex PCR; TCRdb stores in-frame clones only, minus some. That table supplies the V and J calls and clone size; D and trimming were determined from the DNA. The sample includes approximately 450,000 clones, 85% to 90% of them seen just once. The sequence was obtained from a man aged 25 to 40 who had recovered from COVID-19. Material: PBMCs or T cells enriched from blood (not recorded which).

The CDR3: CASSLLSGGPTGSEQYF. In nucleotides, the CDR3 is TGTGCCAGCAGTTTATTATCGGGAGGGCCTACAGGGAGTGAGCAGTACTTC. The rearrangement links TRBV28 to TRBJ2-7; 8 bases align to TRBD2. This CDR3 has 17 residues. Germline V gene data show CDR1 as MDHEN and CDR2 as SYDVKM. The V gene end was trimmed by 1 base and the J gene end by 7 bases; junction bases not matched to a gene: 15. The full variable domain, with the rest looked up from reference TRBV28 and TRBJ2-7, is DVKVTQSSRYLVKRTGEKVFLECVQDMDHENMFWYRQDPGLGLRLIYFSYDVKMKEKGDIPEGYSVSREKKERFSLILESASTNQTSMYLCASSLLSGGPTGSEQYFGPGTRLTVT.